This T cell receptor beta chain was captured by sequencing in a study of blood T cell repertoires in COVID-19. As for the study in general: Sources were T cells, B-cell-depleted T cells, or PBMCs; the material itself was cDNA or gDNA.

Germline V gene data show CDR1 as MDHEN and CDR2 as SYDVKM. With 6 bases clipped from V and 0 bases from J, the junction kept 4 bases outside the gene matches. The CDR3 is 15 residues long. TCRdb keeps only in-frame clones here, not all; method: immunoSEQ multiplex PCR. The data contain around 240,000 clones, 90% of them singletons. Assignment of participants to cohorts was predicated upon participant-reported clinical history. V usage is TRBV28 and J usage is TRBJ1-5, with 8 bases lining up with TRBD1. The specimen sequenced was PBMCs or T cells enriched from blood (not recorded which). The sequence derives from a man aged 50 to 59 who had been exposed to COVID-19. CDR3 sequence: CASRGTGYSNQPQHF. The CDR3 bases are TGTGCCAGCAGAGGGACAGGTTATAGCAATCAGCCCCAGCATTTT.